The TCR beta chain described here comes from a study of OX40 agonist ivuxolimab in advanced cancers. Study-level background: Patients with prior anti-PD-1, anti-PD-L1 or anti-CTLA-4 therapy were eligible; approximately 40% had some. Study-wide results and caveats: Within 6 weeks, CD4+ and CD8+ blood T cells expanded clonally at 0.1 to 3.0 mg/kg. On average, CD8+ T cells showed a greater number of expanded clones than CD4+.

This CDR3 spans 16 amino acids. The germline V gene has CDR1 LGHNA and CDR2 YNFKEQ. Trimming removed 4 bases at V and 3 bases at J, with 18 bases between. TCRdb's copy holds only in-frame clones and misses some; the assay was immunoSEQ multiplex PCR. The sample lists some 58,000 clones; 70% to 90% were seen once. About this clone itself: Its antigen is not known.

Any history of autoimmune disease or systemic immunosuppression disqualified patients. The TCR sequence derives from an adult with an advanced solid tumor such as melanoma, head and neck, liver or kidney cancer. This specimen consisted of CD4+ or CD8+ T cells sorted from blood, obtained in a trial of the OX40 agonist ivuxolimab. The chain has TRBV4-2 and TRBJ1-2; a possible D gene is TRBD1 (6 bases). CDR3 residues: CASSLDTHHRDYGYTF. In DNA form, the CDR3 reads TGTGCCAGCAGCCTAGACACCCATCACAGGGACTATGGCTACACCTTC.